Each of the 21 T cell receptor beta chains below was sequenced from the same sample in a study of T cell repertoires in cytomegalovirus infection. These receptors have no identified antigens. TCRdb re-called the reads with MiXCR, one entry per CDR3 protein. Here the sample spans about 340,000 distinct CDR3 sequences, under 35% being singletons. This specimen was cultured PBMCs, taken from culture after CMV antigen stimulation. Receptor source: a human donor in good health (CMV status not recorded). Some clones in this sample may be carry-over from other donors' samples.

This chain links TRBV24-1 with TRBJ2-3; tentative D call: TRBD1 (6 bases). V shed 3 bases and J shed 6 bases, with 15 bases lying between them. Germline V gene sequence: CDR1 KGHDR, CDR2 SFDVKD. The CDR3 has 15 residues. In nucleotides, the CDR3 is TGTGCCACCAGTGATCCGGGAACAGGGTCCGATACGCAGTATTTT. Protein product: CATSDPGTGSDTQYF.

The V and J genes are TRBV19 and TRBJ2-3; weak D call: TRBD2 (5 bases). CDR3 length equals 15 residues. Per germline, CDR1 LNHDA and CDR2 SQIVND (reference sequence). V was pared by 1 base and J by 2 bases, with 10 bases between. CDR3 in amino acids: CASSIGGLDTDTQYF. DNA of the CDR3: TGTGCCAGTAGTATAGGCGGGCTTGACACAGATACGCAGTATTTT.

The chain employs TRBV28 and TRBJ1-5; D gene ambiguous. Germline CDR1 is MDHEN and CDR2 is SYDVKM. The ends were cut back, 7 bases at V and 3 bases at J, with 10 bases in the middle. The CDR3 totals 13 residues. This CDR3 is CASTIKVNQPQHF. CDR3 nucleotide sequence: TGTGCCAGCACCATAAAGGTCAATCAGCCCCAGCATTTT. The variable domain in full, completed from reference TRBV28 and TRBJ1-5, reads DVKVTQSSRYLVKRTGEKVFLECVQDMDHENMFWYRQDPGLGLRLIYFSYDVKMKEKGDIPEGYSVSREKKERFSLILESASTNQTSMYLCASTIKVNQPQHFGDGTRLSIL.

V gene TRBV5-4 combines with J gene TRBJ2-1; 15 bases are shared with TRBD2. Germline V gives CDR1 SGHNT, CDR2 YYREEE (reference sequence). Trimming took 4 bases from V and 4 from J; bases not matched to a gene: 3. The CDR3 extends over 16 amino acids. The CDR3 coding sequence is TGTGCCAGCAGCCCGGGACTAGCGGGGGGATACAATGAGCAGTTCTTC. Translating gives CASSPGLAGGYNEQFF.

This clonotype was detected only a few times. V is TRBV20-1 and J is TRBJ2-7, with a possible D match to TRBD2 (6 bases). The CDR3 is 14 residues long. CDR1 and CDR2 (germline): DFQATT, SNEGSKA (reference sequence). Trimming removed 4 bases at V and 2 bases at J, with 15 bases between. CDR3 in DNA: TGCAGTGCTATCCCCTCGCGGGGCGCCTACGAGCAGTACTTC. This encodes CSAIPSRGAYEQYF.

J is TRBJ2-3 and V is TRBV7-9, with D maybe TRBD2 (5 bases). The CDR3 contains 14 residues. Per the germline V gene, CDR1 is SEHNR and CDR2 is FQNEAQ (reference sequence). Trimming took 2 bases from V and 4 from J, leaving 10 bases between them. The CDR3 DNA reads TGTGCCAGCAGCTTACGGACTCACTCAGATACGCAGTATTTT. Its protein product is CASSLRTHSDTQYF. The entire variable domain, with the rest obtained from reference TRBV7-9 and TRBJ2-3, is as follows: DTGVSQNPRHKITKRGQNVTFRCDPISEHNRLYWYRQTLGQGPEFLTYFQNEAQLEKSRLLSDRFSAERPKGSFSTLEIQRTEQGDSAMYLCASSLRTHSDTQYFGPGTRLTVL.

The V call is TRBV28, the J call TRBJ2-1; 12 bases are a match to TRBD2. CDR1 MDHEN and CDR2 SYDVKM come from the germline V gene. The CDR3 contains 16 residues. The trim removed 8 bases at V and 4 bases at J, leaving 9 bases unmatched. Written as DNA, the CDR3 is TGTGCCAGCCGTGGACTAGCGGGAAGGTCGTACAATGAGCAGTTCTTC. Residues: CASRGLAGRSYNEQFF.

This clonotype has more than one count but fewer than ten. The V call is TRBV7-9, the J call TRBJ1-4; 9 nucleotides align to TRBD1. CDR1 is SEHNR and CDR2 is FQNEAQ in the germline V gene (reference sequence). This CDR3 is built from 19 residues. V shed 4 bases, J shed 7 bases, and the junction held 19 bases outside the gene matches. The CDR3 sequence: CASSSTYRDREAQGEKLFF. CDR3 DNA sequence: TGTGCCAGCAGCTCTACCTACCGGGACAGGGAAGCGCAGGGTGAAAAACTGTTTTTT.

This clonotype came up many times. The V call is TRBV20-1, the J call TRBJ1-2; 7 bases agree with TRBD1. Per germline, CDR1 DFQATT and CDR2 SNEGSKA (reference sequence). This CDR3 region has 12 residues. V shed 4 bases, J shed 8 bases, and the junction held 7 bases outside the gene matches. CDR3 DNA: TGCAGTGCTATGACAGGGAATGAAGGCTACACCTTC. As protein: CSAMTGNEGYTF.

The V call is TRBV14, the J call TRBJ1-2; 7 bases align to TRBD1. In germline, CDR1 is SGHDN, CDR2 FVKESK. This CDR3 is built from 17 residues. J gave up 5 bases and V 0 bases, and 12 bases lay outside the gene matches. The CDR3 coding sequence is TGTGCCAGCAGCCAAGAATCAGGGGGGGCGCGAGGGTATGGCTACACCTTC. Amino acid sequence: CASSQESGGARGYGYTF.

This clonotype turned up a few times. V and J are TRBV12-3 or TRBV12-4 and TRBJ1-5, with D hard to call. Trimming removed 3 bases from V and 7 bases from J, with 10 bases in between. The CDR3 extends over 13 amino acids. DNA for the CDR3: TGTGCCAGCAGTTTGAGGGAACGACAGCCCCAGCATTTT. Protein product: CASSLRERQPQHF.

V and J are TRBV10-2 and TRBJ2-7, with TRBD2 matching over 9 bases. The CDR3 loop spans 16 amino acids. Germline CDR1 reads WSHSY; CDR2 reads SAAADI. Trimming took 3 bases from V and 1 from J; bases not matched to a gene: 7. CDR3 coding DNA: TGCGCCAGCAGTGATTTCGGGGGACTAGCTTCCTACGAGCAGTACTTC. Its protein is CASSDFGGLASYEQYF.

This chain uses TRBV7-8 with TRBJ2-3, with TRBD2 as a possible D gene (6 bases). The germline gives CDR1 SGHVS, CDR2 FQNEAQ. The CDR3 consists of 16 residues. The ends were cut back, 6 bases at V and 0 bases at J, with 16 bases in the middle. The CDR3 bases are TGTGCCAGCAGAACGACTAGTTGGGGGAGCACAGATACGCAGTATTTT. Translated, it gives CASRTTSWGSTDTQYF.

This sequence joins TRBV20-1 and TRBJ2-1; 10 nucleotides agree with TRBD2. Trimming removed 0 bases from V and 8 bases from J; junction bases left unmatched: 10. Germline V lookup: CDR1 DFQATT, CDR2 SNEGSKA (reference sequence). The CDR3 contains 16 residues. The CDR3 loop is CSARDLLAGELDEQFF. DNA for the CDR3: TGCAGTGCTAGAGATCTCCTAGCGGGAGAGCTGGATGAGCAGTTCTTC.

This chain uses TRBV28 with TRBJ2-7; D possibly matches TRBD1 or TRBD2 (5 bases each). CDR1 MDHEN and CDR2 SYDVKM come from the germline V gene. Trimming removed 2 bases from V and 6 bases from J, with 14 bases in between. This CDR3 is 14 amino acids long. CDR3 bases: TGTGCCAGCAGTTTACCCCCAGGGACGGGCGAGCAGTACTTC. It encodes CASSLPPGTGEQYF. Filled out from reference TRBV28 and TRBJ2-7, the complete variable domain reads DVKVTQSSRYLVKRTGEKVFLECVQDMDHENMFWYRQDPGLGLRLIYFSYDVKMKEKGDIPEGYSVSREKKERFSLILESASTNQTSMYLCASSLPPGTGEQYFGPGTRLTVT.

This chain uses TRBV7-2 with TRBJ2-2; 15 positions match TRBD2. V trimming: 5 bases; J trimming: 4 bases; junction bases outside the gene matches: 5. The length of the CDR3 is 17 residues. Per germline, CDR1 SGHTA and CDR2 FQGNSA. Here the CDR3 reads CASSLGLAGGITGELFF. CDR3 sequence (DNA): TGTGCCAGCAGCCTTGGACTAGCGGGAGGGATCACCGGGGAGCTGTTTTTT.

The V and J genes are TRBV14 and TRBJ2-6, with 10 bases fitting TRBD1. Germline V CDR1 and CDR2: SGHDN, FVKESK. V shed 1 base and J 2 bases; nucleotides not matched to a gene: 11. The CDR3 runs to 20 residues. CDR3 region: CASSQATFWDRGPGANVLTF. The CDR3 DNA follows: TGTGCCAGCAGCCAAGCAACCTTCTGGGACAGGGGCCCTGGGGCCAACGTCCTGACTTTC.

This chain connects TRBV12-3 or TRBV12-4 to TRBJ1-5; no firm D call. This CDR3 has 16 amino acids. The V and J ends lost 5 bases and 5 bases respectively, with 19 bases between them. This CDR3 is CASSPSTTLKHQPQHF. CDR3 nucleotide sequence: TGTGCCAGCAGTCCTTCGACGACGCTCAAACATCAGCCCCAGCATTTT.

This clonotype was found many times. The chain employs TRBV7-8 and TRBJ2-3; D remains ambiguous. The CDR3 loop spans 12 amino acids. Germline lookup yields CDR1 SGHVS and CDR2 FQNEAQ. Trimming took 4 bases from V and 4 from J, leaving 6 bases between them. The CDR3 reads CASSSRPDTQYF. CDR3 sequence (DNA): TGTGCCAGCAGCTCCAGACCAGATACGCAGTATTTT. The variable domain in full, with the rest retrieved from reference TRBV7-8 and TRBJ2-3, is GAGVSQSPRYKVAKRGQDVALRCDPISGHVSLFWYQQALGQGPEFLTYFQNEAQLDKSGLPSDRFFAERPEGSVSTLKIQRTQQEDSAVYLCASSSRPDTQYFGPGTRLTVL.

The chain links TRBV25-1 to TRBJ1-4; D perhaps matches TRBD1 (6 bases). V was clipped by 4 bases and J by 8 bases, with 17 bases between them. This CDR3 is built from 15 residues. Germline V gene data show CDR1 as MGHDK and CDR2 as SYGVNS. Here the CDR3 reads CASSAFGGGEEKLFF. The CDR3 DNA follows: TGTGCCAGCAGTGCCTTCGGAGGGGGTGAAGAAAAACTGTTTTTT.

The chain couples TRBV27 to TRBJ2-1; TRBD1 might be the D (5 bases). Trimming took off 4 bases at V and 9 bases at J, with 13 bases between the two ends. From germline, CDR1 is MNHEY and CDR2 SMNVEV (reference sequence). CDR3 size: 13 residues. The CDR3 DNA follows: TGTGCCAGCAGTTCCCAGGGTCTGGGTGAGCAGTTCTTC. It codes for CASSSQGLGEQFF.